Presented here are 5 T cell receptor beta chains from one specimen sequenced in a study of response to subunit inactivated influenza vaccine. TCRdb reprocessed the RT-PCR reads with MiXCR, giving one entry per CDR3 protein. Of more than 450,000 distinct CDR3 sequences detected, about 7.6% appear once; the ten largest clones hold 13%. Specimen: PBMCs from blood, collected roughly 24 months after vaccination. The receptors were sampled from a man aged 50 to 69 who received an inactivated influenza vaccine.

The J gene is TRBJ2-5, the V gene TRBV6-5; the D gene is possibly TRBD1 (6 bases). Germline V gene data show CDR1 as MNHEY and CDR2 as SVGAGI. V lost 8 bases and J 6 bases, leaving 19 bases between the germline ends. CDR3 length: 14 residues. CDR3: CASEVSTGRKTQYF. The CDR3 bases are TGTGCCAGCGAAGTTAGCACAGGGAGAAAGACCCAGTACTTC.

The table lists this clonotype with many counts. This chain joins TRBV5-1 and TRBJ1-4; 7 bases align to TRBD1. The CDR3 spans 15 residues. Unmatched junction bases numbered 0, after V lost 0 bases and J lost 1 base. Germline loops: CDR1 SGHRS, CDR2 YFSETQ. The DNA of the CDR3 is TGCGCCAGCAGCTTGGCAGGGGGAACTAATGAAAAACTGTTTTTT. This encodes CASSLAGGTNEKLFF.

V gene TRBV5-1 combines with J gene TRBJ1-4; 8 positions agree with TRBD1. Looked up from germline, CDR1 is SGHRS and CDR2 is YFSETQ. This CDR3 contains 14 residues. Losses at the gene ends were 3 bases for V and 7 bases for J; bases not matched to a gene: 5. The CDR3 sequence: CASSSQGAGEKLFF. DNA for the CDR3: TGCGCCAGCAGCTCTCAGGGGGCGGGTGAAAAACTGTTTTTT.

The J gene is TRBJ2-7, the V gene TRBV7-1, with a possible D match to TRBD2 (5 bases). TRBV7-1 is classed as an ORF, of uncertain function. CDR3 length: 14 residues. The V end was cut by 5 bases, the J end by 2 bases, with 13 bases between. The CDR3 sequence is CASSPQGGTYEQYF. In nucleotides, the CDR3 is TGTGCCAGCAGCCCCCAAGGAGGAACCTACGAGCAGTACTTC.

This clonotype was detected a few times. CDR3 loop: CSAGGLVVDTQYF. CDR3 DNA: TGCAGTGCTGGAGGGCTAGTAGTCGATACGCAGTATTTT. The V call is TRBV20-1, the J call TRBJ2-3, with D possibly being TRBD2 (6 bases). Germline values: CDR1 DFQATT, CDR2 SNEGSKA (reference sequence). The CDR3 length is 13 residues. With 5 bases removed from V and 6 bases from J, the gap between germline ends came to 15 bases.